This T cell receptor (beta chain) was sequenced during a study of blood T cells in healthy people across ages. Study observations and caveats: Lack of knowledge of donor CMV status possibly confounded expanded clonotype changes. PBMCs were not sorted, which prevented a conclusive comparison of naive versus antigen-experienced cells.

With respect to this clonotype: Its antigen remains unknown.

PCR was performed a second time for roughly 7 to 11 cycles using a sample-barcoded 5' primer and a J-beta primer mix. Each of the cDNA molecules was tagged by a template-switch adaptor with 12 random nucleotides. Via MiXCR, TCRdb re-called the 5' RACE reads, giving one row per CDR3 protein. This table has some 1.5 million distinct CDR3 sequences, 35% to 45% appearing once. Donors ranged from roughly 6 to 100 years old and were healthy Caucasians in Russia. The sequencing sample was made of blood. The TCR originated in a young woman in good health.

CDR3 coding DNA: TGTGCCAGCAGCGTAGGGGACACCACAGATACGCAGTATTTT. It is translated as CASSVGDTTDTQYF. The gene calls are TRBV9 and TRBJ2-3, with a weak D call TRBD1 (6 bases). This CDR3 is built from 14 residues. V gave up 0 bases and J gave up 2 bases, with 7 bases separating them. CDR1 and CDR2 (germline): SGDLS, YYNGEE. Together with reference TRBV9 and TRBJ2-3, the CDR3 gives the full variable domain: DSGVTQTPKHLITATGQRVTLRCSPRSGDLSVYWYQQSLDQGLQFLIQYYNGEERAKGNILERFSAQQFPDLHSELNLSSLELGDSALYFCASSVGDTTDTQYFGPGTRLTVL.